The 17 T cell receptor beta chains presented below share a single source sample, sequenced in a study of CD8 T cells in Susac syndrome. cDNA came from about 0.5 to 1 ug RNA primed by random hexamers. TCRdb reprocessed the immunoSEQ multiplex PCR reads via MiXCR and lists one record per CDR3 protein. The sample contains roughly 160,000 distinct CDR3 sequences, around 96% of which appear only once. The material sequenced was CD4+ T cells from PBMCs. The receptors shown here come from a human donor with Susac syndrome.

This clonotype was observed once. V is TRBV7-2 and J is TRBJ2-1, with 10 nucleotides matching TRBD2. Trimming at V came to 7 bases and at J to 3 bases, leaving 0 bases not matched to a gene. The CDR3 has 13 residues. CDR1 SGHTA and CDR2 FQGNSA come from the germline V gene. The CDR3 region has the DNA TGTGCCAGCATAGCGGGGGGCTACAATGAGCAGTTCTTC. Encoded protein: CASIAGGYNEQFF. Full variable domain (remainder filled in from reference TRBV7-2 and TRBJ2-1): GAGVSQSPSNKVTEKGKDVELRCDPISGHTALYWYRQSLGQGLEFLIYFQGNSAPDKSGLPSDRFSAERTGGSVSTLTIQRTQQEDSAVYLCASIAGGYNEQFFGPGTRLTVL.

This chain uses TRBV29-1 with TRBJ1-2; 11 bases line up with TRBD1. After removal of 8 bases from V and 4 bases from J, the junction contained 3 bases not matched to a gene. Germline lookup yields CDR1 SQVTM and CDR2 ANQGSEA. The CDR3 runs 12 residues. DNA for the CDR3: TGCAGCCATGGGACAGGGGGCTATGGCTACACCTTC. Translated, it gives CSHGTGGYGYTF.

The V and J genes are TRBV7-9 and TRBJ1-5; D not resolved. V was trimmed by 1 base and J by 4 bases, leaving 8 bases between them. Germline CDR1 reads SEHNR; CDR2 reads FQNEAQ (reference sequence). The CDR3 is 14 residues long. CDR3 loop: CASSLGATNQPQHF. CDR3 bases: TGTGCCAGCAGCTTAGGGGCTACGAATCAGCCCCAGCATTTT.

Only one count was recorded for this clonotype. The chain uses TRBV20-1 and TRBJ2-3, with D hard to call. The germline CDR1 and CDR2 sequences are DFQATT and SNEGSKA (reference sequence). The V gene lost 5 bases and the J gene lost 6 bases, with 15 bases spanning the gap. The CDR3 has 13 amino acids. The CDR3 here is CSAGIHSTDTQYF. In nucleotides, the CDR3 is TGCAGTGCTGGGATCCACTCGACGGATACGCAGTATTTT.

This clonotype has just one count. The chain links TRBV7-2 to TRBJ1-2; tentatively, D is TRBD1 (6 bases). CDR3 length equals 14 residues. The V end lost 0 bases, the J end lost 7 bases, and 12 bases lay between the germline ends. CDR1 is SGHTA and CDR2 is FQGNSA in the germline V gene. The CDR3 sequence: CASSLAGAGPGYTF. The DNA of the CDR3 is TGTGCCAGCAGCTTAGCGGGGGCAGGTCCTGGCTACACCTTC.

The genes are TRBV4-1 and TRBJ2-3; possible D gene TRBD2, 6 bases. The CDR3 extends over 15 amino acids. V gave up 1 base and J gave up 1 base, with 9 bases separating them. From germline, CDR1 is MGHRA and CDR2 YSYEKL. CDR3 bases: TGCGCCAGCAGCCAAGGTAGCGGACGCACAGATACGCAGTATTTT. Its translation: CASSQGSGRTDTQYF.

The chain couples TRBV20-1 to TRBJ2-3, with 8 bases aligning to TRBD1. The length of the CDR3 is 18 residues. CDR1 is DFQATT, CDR2 SNEGSKA, per germline (reference sequence). After removal of 1 base from V and 5 bases from J, the junction contained 17 bases not matched to a gene. CDR3 coding DNA: TGCAGTGCTAGAGTCGTCGGGCGGACAGGGACGACGGGAGATACGCAGTATTTT. Its protein is CSARVVGRTGTTGDTQYF.

The V and J genes are TRBV24-1 and TRBJ2-5; D gene ambiguous. This CDR3 is built from 13 residues. Per the germline V gene, CDR1 is KGHDR and CDR2 is SFDVKD. The germline V and J ends were trimmed by 5 bases and 5 bases, with 11 bases remaining between them. As DNA, the CDR3 is TGTGCCACCAGTGGTCAGGCTCTCGAGACCCAGTACTTC. It codes for CATSGQALETQYF.

The chain links TRBV5-6 to TRBJ2-5, with 8 bases fitting TRBD1. This CDR3 contains 15 residues. V lost 4 bases, J lost 2 bases, and 7 bases stayed unmatched. Germline V lookup: CDR1 SGHDT, CDR2 YYEEEE. CDR3 coding DNA: TGTGCCAGCAGCCCCGACAGGGGTATTCAAGAGACCCAGTACTTC. This sequence encodes CASSPDRGIQETQYF.

The chain carries TRBV18 and TRBJ2-1; 8 bases line up with TRBD1. Trimming took 5 bases from V and 10 from J; bases not matched to a gene: 7. Germline values: CDR1 KGHSH, CDR2 LQKENI. This CDR3 region has 13 residues. This CDR3 reads CASSAGQGVEQFF. The CDR3, as DNA: TGTGCCAGCTCAGCCGGACAGGGTGTGGAGCAGTTCTTC.

V gene TRBV2 combines with J gene TRBJ2-4; either TRBD1 or TRBD2 may fit D (6 bases each). The V gene lost 7 bases and the J gene lost 6 bases, with 13 bases spanning the gap. The CDR3 runs 13 residues. Germline values: CDR1 SNHLY, CDR2 FYNNEI. CDR3 sequence (DNA): TGTGCCAGCAACGGCGGAGGGGGAAACATTCAGTACTTC. Translated: CASNGGGGNIQYF.

This sequence joins TRBV2 and TRBJ1-5; D is undetermined. Trimming left V 6 bases short and J 6 bases short, with 9 bases between. The germline CDR1 and CDR2 sequences are SNHLY and FYNNEI. This CDR3 is 12 amino acids long. CDR3 protein: CASRRESQPQHF. The CDR3 nucleotides are TGTGCCAGCAGGAGGGAGAGTCAGCCCCAGCATTTT.

The chain recombines TRBV9 with TRBJ1-3; maybe TRBD1 (5 bases). This CDR3 is built from 14 residues. V was shortened by 0 bases and J by 4 bases, with 8 bases between the two germline ends. Germline CDR1 SGDLS, CDR2 YYNGEE. The CDR3 DNA reads TGTGCCAGCAGCGTAGACCAGGGCGGAAACACCATATATTTT. It yields the protein CASSVDQGGNTIYF. Drawing the rest from reference TRBV9 and TRBJ1-3, the complete variable domain is DSGVTQTPKHLITATGQRVTLRCSPRSGDLSVYWYQQSLDQGLQFLIQYYNGEERAKGNILERFSAQQFPDLHSELNLSSLELGDSALYFCASSVDQGGNTIYFGEGSWLTVV.

The genes are TRBV28 and TRBJ2-7; 9 bases align to TRBD1. The CDR3 is 14 amino acids. Germline CDR1 is MDHEN and CDR2 is SYDVKM. The V and J ends lost 8 bases and 1 base, in that order; junction bases with no gene match: 6. CDR3 DNA sequence: TGTGCCAGCGGGGGGACAGGGCGATCCTACGAGCAGTACTTC. It encodes CASGGTGRSYEQYF.

The CDR3 spells CSVEEAGREQYF. The DNA of the CDR3 is TGCAGCGTTGAAGAAGCAGGGCGCGAGCAGTACTTC. The chain carries TRBV29-1 and TRBJ2-7; possible D gene TRBD1, 5 bases. The CDR3 has 12 amino acids. V lost 0 bases and J lost 6, with 9 bases in between. CDR1 and CDR2 (germline): SQVTM, ANQGSEA.

This chain uses TRBV30 with TRBJ1-2, with no clear D. From germline, CDR1 is GTSNPN and CDR2 SVGIG (reference sequence). Trimming cost V 3 bases and J 6 bases, with 11 bases left between them. CDR3 length: 12 amino acids. The CDR3 reads CAWSRQSNGYTF. CDR3 bases: TGTGCCTGGAGCCGCCAATCGAATGGCTACACCTTC.

This sequence joins TRBV7-6 and TRBJ2-1, with 10 bases identical to TRBD2. Germline V gives CDR1 SGHVS, CDR2 FNYEAQ. The J segment lost 9 bases and the V segment lost 5 bases, leaving 13 bases of the junction unmatched. This CDR3 is 16 amino acids long. The DNA for the CDR3 is TGTGCCAGCAGCGCCCAGACTAGCGGGTGGCCGCGTGAGCAGTTCTTC. This sequence encodes CASSAQTSGWPREQFF.